The entry below gives a single T cell receptor (beta chain) sequence along with its context. Its antigen is undetermined. The ends lost 3 bases at V and 4 bases at J; junction bases unmatched: 8. The germline gives CDR1 SGHVS, CDR2 FQNEAQ. This CDR3 spans 17 amino acids. Naive CD8 cells, CD45RO-negative and positively selected for CCR7, excluded terminally differentiated effector memory CD45RA+ cells. Several immunoSEQ plates held equal portions of the genomic DNA taken from each subset. DNA at around 190 ng, about 30,000 T cell genomes, went into sorted-subset replicate PCRs. The protocol was immunoSEQ multiplex PCR, while the TCRdb copy is restricted to in-frame clones and leaves out a portion. The sample carries about 2.1 million clones, 93% recorded once. The data derive from a study of shared clonotypes between healthy human individuals. Study results and limitations: Incompleteness in sorted-subset sequencing, despite large depth, was shown by rarefaction. Clonotype sharing across four donors was observed for roughly 5% of naive CD4 clonotypes.

The origin of this receptor is a man aged 18 to 30 in good health. Some clones in this sample may be carry-over from other donors' samples. V usage is TRBV7-8 and J usage is TRBJ2-3; 12 bases line up with TRBD2. Sequences were obtained from naive CD8+ T cells from PBMCs. The CDR3 DNA reads TGTGCCAGCAGCTTCGGACTAGCGGGATCCTTTGCAGATACGCAGTATTTT. It specifies CASSFGLAGSFADTQYF.